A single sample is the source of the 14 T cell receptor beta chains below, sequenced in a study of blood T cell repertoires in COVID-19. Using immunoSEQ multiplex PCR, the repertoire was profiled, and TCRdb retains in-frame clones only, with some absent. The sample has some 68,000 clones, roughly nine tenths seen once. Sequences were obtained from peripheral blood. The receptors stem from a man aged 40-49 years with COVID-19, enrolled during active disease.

CDR3 bases: TGTGCCAGCAGTGACAGTTCCTACAATGAGCAGTTCTTC. Translating gives CASSDSSYNEQFF. This chain uses TRBV12-3 or TRBV12-4 with TRBJ2-1; D is perhaps TRBD1 (5 bases). Between the trimmed V and J ends, which lost 5 bases and 1 base, there was a span of 6 bases. CDR3 length: 13 residues.

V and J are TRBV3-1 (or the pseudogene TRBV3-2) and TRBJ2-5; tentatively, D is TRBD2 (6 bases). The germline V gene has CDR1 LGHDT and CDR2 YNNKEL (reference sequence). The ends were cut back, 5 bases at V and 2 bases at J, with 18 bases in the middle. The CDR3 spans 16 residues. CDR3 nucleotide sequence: TGTGCCAGCAGCTCCGGTTCGGGGGAAAGTCAAGAGACCCAGTACTTC. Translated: CASSSGSGESQETQYF.

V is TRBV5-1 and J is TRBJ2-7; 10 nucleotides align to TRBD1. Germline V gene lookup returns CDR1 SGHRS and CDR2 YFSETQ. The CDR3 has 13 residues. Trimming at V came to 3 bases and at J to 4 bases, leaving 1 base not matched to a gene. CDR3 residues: CASSSGQGYEQYF. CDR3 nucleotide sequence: TGCGCCAGCAGCTCGGGACAGGGGTACGAGCAGTACTTC.

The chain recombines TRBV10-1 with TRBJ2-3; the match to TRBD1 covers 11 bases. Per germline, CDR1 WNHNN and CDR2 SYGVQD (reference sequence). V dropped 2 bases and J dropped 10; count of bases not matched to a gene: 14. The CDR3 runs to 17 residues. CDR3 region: CASSEGWTGGPGGAQYF. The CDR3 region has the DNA TGCGCCAGCAGTGAGGGTTGGACAGGGGGCCCGGGAGGGGCGCAGTATTTT.

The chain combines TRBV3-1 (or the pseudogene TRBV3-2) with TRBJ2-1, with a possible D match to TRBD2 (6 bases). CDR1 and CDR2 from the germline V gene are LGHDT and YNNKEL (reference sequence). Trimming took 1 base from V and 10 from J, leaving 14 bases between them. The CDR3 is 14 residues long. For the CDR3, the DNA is TGTGCCAGCAGCCAAGGGGCACTAGCTAGCGAGCAGTTCTTC. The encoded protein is CASSQGALASEQFF.

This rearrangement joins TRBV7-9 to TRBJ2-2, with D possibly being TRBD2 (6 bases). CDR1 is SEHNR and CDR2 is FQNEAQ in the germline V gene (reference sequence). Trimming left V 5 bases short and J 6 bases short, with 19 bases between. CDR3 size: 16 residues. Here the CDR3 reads CASSPLGRGGSGELFF. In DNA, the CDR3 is TGTGCCAGCAGCCCCCTGGGGCGGGGTGGTTCCGGGGAGCTGTTTTTT.

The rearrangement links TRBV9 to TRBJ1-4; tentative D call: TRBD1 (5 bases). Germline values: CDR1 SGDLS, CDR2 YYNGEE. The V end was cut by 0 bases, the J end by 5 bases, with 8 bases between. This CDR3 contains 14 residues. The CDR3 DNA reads TGTGCCAGCAGCGTAGCGGGGGGGAATGAAAAACTGTTTTTT. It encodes CASSVAGGNEKLFF.

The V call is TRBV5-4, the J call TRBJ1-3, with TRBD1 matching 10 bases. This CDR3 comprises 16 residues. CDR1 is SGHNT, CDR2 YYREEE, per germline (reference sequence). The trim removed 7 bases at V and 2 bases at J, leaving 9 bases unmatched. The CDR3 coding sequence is TGTGCCAGCGGAAGACAGGGGGCGACTACTGGAAACACCATATATTTT. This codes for CASGRQGATTGNTIYF.

CDR3 protein: CASNRGPRTDTQYF. CDR3 sequence (DNA): TGTGCCAGCAACAGGGGGCCGAGGACAGATACGCAGTATTTT. The gene calls are TRBV6-7 and TRBJ2-3; 9 bases are a match to TRBD1. TRBV6-7 is given ORF status, its function remaining uncertain. The CDR3 runs 14 residues. V lost 7 bases, J lost 3 bases, and 5 bases stayed unmatched.

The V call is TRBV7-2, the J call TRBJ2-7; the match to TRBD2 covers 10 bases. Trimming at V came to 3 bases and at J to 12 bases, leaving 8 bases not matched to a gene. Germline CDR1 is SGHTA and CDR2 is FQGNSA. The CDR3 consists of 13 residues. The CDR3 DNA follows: TGTGCCAGCAGCTTCGCAAGCGGGGGGGATCCGTACTTC. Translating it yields CASSFASGGDPYF. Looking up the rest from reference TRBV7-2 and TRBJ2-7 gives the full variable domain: GAGVSQSPSNKVTEKGKDVELRCDPISGHTALYWYRQSLGQGLEFLIYFQGNSAPDKSGLPSDRFSAERTGGSVSTLTIQRTQQEDSAVYLCASSFASGGDPYFGPGTRLTVT.

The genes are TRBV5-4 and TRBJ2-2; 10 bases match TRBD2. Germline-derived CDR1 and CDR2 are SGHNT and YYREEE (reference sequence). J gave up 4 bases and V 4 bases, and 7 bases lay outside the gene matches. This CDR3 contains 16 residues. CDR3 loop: CASSASGGAVTGELFF. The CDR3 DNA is TGTGCCAGCAGCGCGAGCGGGGGGGCTGTCACCGGGGAGCTGTTTTTT. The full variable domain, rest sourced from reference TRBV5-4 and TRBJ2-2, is ETGVTQSPTHLIKTRGQQVTLRCSSQSGHNTVSWYQQALGQGPQFIFQYYREEENGRGNFPPRFSGLQFPNYSSELNVNALELDDSALYLCASSASGGAVTGELFFGEGSRLTVL.

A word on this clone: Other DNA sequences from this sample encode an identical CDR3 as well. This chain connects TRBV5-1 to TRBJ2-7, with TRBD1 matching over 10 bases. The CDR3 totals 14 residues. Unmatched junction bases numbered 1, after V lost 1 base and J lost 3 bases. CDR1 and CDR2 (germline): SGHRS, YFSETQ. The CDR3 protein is CASSLRTGGYEQYF. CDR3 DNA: TGCGCCAGCAGCTTGAGGACAGGGGGCTACGAGCAGTACTTC. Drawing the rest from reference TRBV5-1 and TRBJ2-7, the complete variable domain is KAGVTQTPRYLIKTRGQQVTLSCSPISGHRSVSWYQQTPGQGLQFLFEYFSETQRNKGNFPGRFSGRQFSNSRSEMNVSTLELGDSALYLCASSLRTGGYEQYFGPGTRLTVT.

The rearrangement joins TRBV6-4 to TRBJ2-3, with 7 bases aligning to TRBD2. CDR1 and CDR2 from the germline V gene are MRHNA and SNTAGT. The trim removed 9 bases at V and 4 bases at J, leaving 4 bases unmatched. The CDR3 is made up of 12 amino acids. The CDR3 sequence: CASEAGSDTQYF. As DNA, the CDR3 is TGTGCCAGTGAAGCGGGGTCAGATACGCAGTATTTT.

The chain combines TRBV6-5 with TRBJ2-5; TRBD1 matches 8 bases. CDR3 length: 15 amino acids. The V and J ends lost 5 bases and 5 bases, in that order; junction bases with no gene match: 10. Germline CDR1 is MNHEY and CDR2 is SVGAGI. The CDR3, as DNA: TGTGCCAGCAGTCGGCAGGGGGCCCCGTCGGAGACCCAGTACTTC. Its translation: CASSRQGAPSETQYF.